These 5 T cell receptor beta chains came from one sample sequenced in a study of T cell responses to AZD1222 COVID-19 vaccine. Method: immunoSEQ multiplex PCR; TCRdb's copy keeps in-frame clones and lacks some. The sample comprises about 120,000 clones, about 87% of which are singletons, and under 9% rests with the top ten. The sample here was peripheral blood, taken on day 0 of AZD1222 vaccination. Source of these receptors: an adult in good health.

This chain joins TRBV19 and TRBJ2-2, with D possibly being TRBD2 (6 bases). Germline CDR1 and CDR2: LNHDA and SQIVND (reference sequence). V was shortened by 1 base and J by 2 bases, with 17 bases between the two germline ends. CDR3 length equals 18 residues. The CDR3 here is CASSIGVRRVANTGELFF. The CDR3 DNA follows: TGTGCCAGTAGTATAGGGGTGAGGAGGGTGGCTAACACCGGGGAGCTGTTTTTT. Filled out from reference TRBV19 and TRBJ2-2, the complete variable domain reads DGGITQSPKYLFRKEGQNVTLSCEQNLNHDAMYWYRQDPGQGLRLIYYSQIVNDFQKGDIAEGYSVSREKKESFPLTVTSAQKNPTAFYLCASSIGVRRVANTGELFFGEGSRLTVL.

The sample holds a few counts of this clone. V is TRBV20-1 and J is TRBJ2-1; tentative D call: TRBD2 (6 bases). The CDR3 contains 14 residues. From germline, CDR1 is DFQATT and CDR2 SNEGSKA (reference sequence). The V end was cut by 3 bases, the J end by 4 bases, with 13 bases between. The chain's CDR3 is CSASAGGRYNEQFF. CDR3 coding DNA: TGCAGTGCTAGTGCCGGGGGAAGGTACAATGAGCAGTTCTTC.

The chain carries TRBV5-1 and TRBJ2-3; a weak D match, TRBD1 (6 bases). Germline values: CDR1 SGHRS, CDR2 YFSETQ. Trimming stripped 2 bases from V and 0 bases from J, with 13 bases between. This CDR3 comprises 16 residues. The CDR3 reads CASSLQAGTSTDTQYF. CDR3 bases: TGCGCCAGCAGCTTACAGGCAGGGACAAGCACAGATACGCAGTATTTT.

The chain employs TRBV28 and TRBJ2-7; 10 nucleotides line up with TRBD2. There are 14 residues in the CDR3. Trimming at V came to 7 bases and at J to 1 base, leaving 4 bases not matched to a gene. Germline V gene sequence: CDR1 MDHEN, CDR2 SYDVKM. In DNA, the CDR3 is TGTGCCAGCACTGCTAGCGGGAGTTCCTACGAGCAGTACTTC. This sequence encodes CASTASGSSYEQYF.

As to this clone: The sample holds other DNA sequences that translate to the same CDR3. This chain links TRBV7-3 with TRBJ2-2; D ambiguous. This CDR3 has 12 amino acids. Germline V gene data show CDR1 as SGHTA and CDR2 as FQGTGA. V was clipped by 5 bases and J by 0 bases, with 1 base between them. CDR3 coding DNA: TGTGCCAGCAGCCCGAACACCGGGGAGCTGTTTTTT. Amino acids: CASSPNTGELFF.